This TCR beta chain stems from a study of spatial heterogeneity in lung cancer. Study-wide context: Consistent detection of more beta-chain than alpha-chain sequences was observed. There was a strong correlation between the counts of TCR transcripts measured in tumor regions and a T cell transcriptional module score that was calculated from matched bulk RNA-seq. Study-level points and caveats: Counts of expanded alpha and beta TCRs within tumors tracked the tumor nonsynonymous mutation count.

Points on this clonotype: Its antigen remains unidentified.

TCRdb passed the 5' RACE reads through MiXCR, listing each CDR3 protein once. The table includes 2,000 to 2,500 distinct CDR3 sequences, roughly 15% detected once. Time point in this sample: sample taken at primary tumor resection. No cell sorting; template was whole RNA from tumor, lung tissue or PBMC. CDR1 is WNHNN, CDR2 SYGVQD, per germline (reference sequence). The V and J ends lost 6 bases and 7 bases respectively, with 22 bases between them. The CDR3 covers 15 residues. This clonotype was obtained from a male donor with early-stage non-small cell lung cancer. The gene calls are TRBV10-1 and TRBJ2-7, with D perhaps given as TRBD1 or TRBD2 (5 bases each). The material sequenced was lung tumor tissue, taken at surgery. The CDR3 sequence is CASSRDSGTPGEQYF. Here the CDR3 DNA reads TGCGCCAGCAGCAGAGATTCCGGGACCCCGGGTGAGCAGTACTTC.